This T cell receptor (beta chain) is drawn from a study of T cells after yellow fever vaccination. One entry per CDR3 protein, called by TCRdb with MiXCR from the 5' RACE reads. The repertoire holds hundreds of thousands of distinct CDR3 sequences, roughly a sixth seen once, with around 17% in the top ten. This clonotype turned up a few times. The CDR3 is made up of 16 amino acids. Trimming took 5 bases from V and 3 from J; bases not matched to a gene: 9. The germline gives CDR1 SEHNR, CDR2 FQNEAQ (reference sequence). The sequence was collected from a young man who received the YFV17D yellow fever vaccine. The sequencing here drew on PBMCs, taken before the yellow fever booster vaccination. The rearrangement joins TRBV7-9 to TRBJ1-4; 7 bases fit TRBD1. For the CDR3, the DNA is TGTGCCAGCAGCCGAGCCACAGGGGCCGCTAATGAAAAACTGTTTTTT. It is translated as CASSRATGAANEKLFF.